This is a list of T cell receptor beta chains from one sample in a study of cytomegalovirus exposure and HLA in healthy donors. Using immunoSEQ multiplex PCR, the repertoire was profiled, and TCRdb retains in-frame clones only, with some absent. There are 95,000 to 150,000 clones in the sample; 85% to 95% occur only once, and roughly 1.2% lies in the top ten. Sequenced: PBMCs. These TCRs come from a woman younger than 35 in good health and CMV-seronegative. CDR3s include the opening cysteine and the closing phenylalanine or tryptophan. Each record gives: D gene, V gene, J gene, CDR3 DNA, CDR3 protein. D genes are given only for firm matches.

-	TRBV5-1	TRBJ2-2	TGCGCCAGCCCGCATACTATCACCGGGGAGCTGTTTTTT	CASPHTITGELFF
-	TRBV28	TRBJ1-2	TGTGCCAGCAGTTTATCCCGTAGTAACTATGGCTACACCTTC	CASSLSRSNYGYTF
TRBD1	TRBV6-1	TRBJ2-7	TGTGCCAGCAGTGGACAGGGGATCGGCGAGCAGTACTTC	CASSGQGIGEQYF
-	TRBV11-2	TRBJ1-3	TGTGCCAGCAGCTTAGAGGGCCAAGACAGCACCATATATTTT	CASSLEGQDSTIYF
TRBD2	TRBV7-8	TRBJ2-1	TGTGCCAGCAGCCTCATAGAGGGACTAGTCTACAATGAGCAGTTCTTC	CASSLIEGLVYNEQFF
TRBD1	TRBV6-1	TRBJ2-1	TGTGCCAGCAGTGAGCTGGGACAGGGGAAATACAATGAGCAGTTCTTC	CASSELGQGKYNEQFF
TRBD2	TRBV27	TRBJ2-1	TGTGCCAGCAGTTTTAGGCGGGAGCTATACAATGAGCAGTTCTTC	CASSFRRELYNEQFF
TRBD1	TRBV29-1	TRBJ1-2	TGCAGCGTTGAAGTGAGGGGGCTAGGCTACACCTTC	CSVEVRGLGYTF
TRBD1	TRBV5-5	TRBJ1-2	TGTGCCAGCAGCTTGTCCGGGACAGGGGAGTTTTTTAGGACCTTC	CASSLSGTGEFFRTF
-	TRBV6-5	TRBJ1-1	TGTGCCAGCAGTCCCCGGGGATATACGAACACTGAAGCTTTCTTT	CASSPRGYTNTEAFF
-	TRBV6-5	TRBJ1-6	TGTGCCAGCAGTGCCCCAGGGGTTAATTCACCCCTCCACTTT	CASSAPGVNSPLHF
-	TRBV6-6	TRBJ2-5	TGTGCCAGCAGTTATATCACAGGGTCAGAGACCCAGTACTTC	CASSYITGSETQYF
TRBD1	TRBV4-1	TRBJ1-1	TGCGCCAGCAGCCAAGAAGTAGGGACAGGGACGCCTGAAGCTTTCTTT	CASSQEVGTGTPEAFF
TRBD1	TRBV7-9	TRBJ2-5	TGTGCCAGCAGCTTAGCGACAGGGCCTCAAGAGACCCAGTACTTC	CASSLATGPQETQYF
-	TRBV6-1	TRBJ2-7	TGTGCCAGCAGTAAGAGACAGGATACCTACGAGCAGTACTTC	CASSKRQDTYEQYF
TRBD2	TRBV6-4	TRBJ2-1	TGTGCCAGCAGTGCCCGGACTAGCGGTTACAATGAGCAGTTCTTC	CASSARTSGYNEQFF
-	TRBV4-1	TRBJ1-2	TGCGCCAGCAGCCGGGCAGACGGAAACTATGGCTACACCTTC	CASSRADGNYGYTF
TRBD2	TRBV7-3	TRBJ2-5	TGTGCCAGCAGCTCCTCTAGCGGGAGGGCCGGGGAGACCCAGTACTTC	CASSSSSGRAGETQYF